This TCR beta chain was sequenced for a study of T cell repertoires in cytomegalovirus infection (dated by TCRdb to about 2019). A note on the overall study: Peptide stimulations targeted recently identified HLA-C-restricted CMV epitopes, whose presentation resists viral immunomodulation, together with well-studied HLA-B-restricted epitopes. The HLA type of each donor mattered for the analysis, because public TCR beta signatures pointed to carriage of CMV infection along with the matching HLA type.

The CDR3 numbers 15 residues from cysteine through phenylalanine. The DNA shown is the 45-base CDR3, in frame from base 1. The germline V gene (reference sequence) specifies SEHNR as CDR1 and FQNEAQ as CDR2. Relative to germline, V is 1 base shorter and J is 0 bases shorter, with 10 bases between their ends. The run used an Illumina HiSeq 1500. TCRdb cleaned the public reads at Q25 with fastp, built clones with MiXCR and kept in-frame beta chains. CDR3 protein sequences are deduplicated, and each keeps its most common genes and DNA. The sample table holds under 300,000 distinct CDR3 sequences, of which about 20% were seen once. Around 20% of the sample rests with the top ten. This clonotype showed up many times. Its antigen has not been determined. One base away there is no much larger clone; base qualities are not given. This specimen's treatment or condition label, interpreted: in vitro stimulation with specific CMV peptide epitopes to enrich CMV-specific T cells.

What the research found in general, with its limitations: The ex vivo response was dominated by HLA-C-restricted CMV-specific TCR beta clonotypes, which also provided the single most frequent clonotype in two of eight donors. Cumulative frequency of public TCR beta family members discriminated carriers of CMV infection plus the relevant HLA type in this cohort and an independent 352-donor cohort.

Recombination connected TRBV7-9 to TRBJ2-7, with TRBD1 as a weak D call on 5 bases. The TCR sequence derives from a human donor in good health (CMV status not recorded). Some clones in this sample may be carry-over from other donors' samples. The specimen comprised cultured PBMCs, sampled from culture after CMV antigen stimulation. The DNA sequence is given as TGTGCCAGCAGCTTAGACAGGTCGAGCTCCTACGAGCAGTACTTC. It translates to CASSLDRSSSYEQYF. Joined to the reference TRBV7-9 and TRBJ2-7 proteins, this CDR3 gives the full variable domain: DTGVSQNPRHKITKRGQNVTFRCDPISEHNRLYWYRQTLGQGPEFLTYFQNEAQLEKSRLLSDRFSAERPKGSFSTLEIQRTEQGDSAMYLCASSLDRSSSYEQYFGPGTRLTVT.